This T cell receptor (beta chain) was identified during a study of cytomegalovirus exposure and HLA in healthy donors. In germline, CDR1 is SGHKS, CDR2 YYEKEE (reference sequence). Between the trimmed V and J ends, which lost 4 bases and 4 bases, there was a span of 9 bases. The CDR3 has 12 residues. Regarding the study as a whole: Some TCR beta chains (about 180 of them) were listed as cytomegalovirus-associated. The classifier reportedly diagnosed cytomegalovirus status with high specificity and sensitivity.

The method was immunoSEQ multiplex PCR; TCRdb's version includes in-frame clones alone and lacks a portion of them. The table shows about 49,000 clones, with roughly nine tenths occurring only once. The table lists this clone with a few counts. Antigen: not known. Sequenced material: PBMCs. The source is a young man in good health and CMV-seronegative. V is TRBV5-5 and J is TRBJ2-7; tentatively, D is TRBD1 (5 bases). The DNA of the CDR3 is TGTGCCAGCAGCCTGGGGCAATACGAGCAGTACTTC. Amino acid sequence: CASSLGQYEQYF. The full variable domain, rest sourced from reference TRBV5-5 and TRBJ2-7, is DAGVTQSPTHLIKTRGQQVTLRCSPISGHKSVSWYQQVLGQGPQFIFQYYEKEERGRGNFPDRFSARQFPNYSSELNVNALLLGDSALYLCASSLGQYEQYFGPGTRLTVT.